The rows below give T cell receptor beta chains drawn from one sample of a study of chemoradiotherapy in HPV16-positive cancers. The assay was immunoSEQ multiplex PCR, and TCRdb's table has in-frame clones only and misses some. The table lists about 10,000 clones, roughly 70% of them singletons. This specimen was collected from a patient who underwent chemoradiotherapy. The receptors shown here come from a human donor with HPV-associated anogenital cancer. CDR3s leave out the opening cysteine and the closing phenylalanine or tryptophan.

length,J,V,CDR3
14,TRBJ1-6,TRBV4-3,ASSQGIQGLDSPLH
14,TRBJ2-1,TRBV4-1,ASSQELAGGLNEQF
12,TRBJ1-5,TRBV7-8,ASSSREGNQPQH
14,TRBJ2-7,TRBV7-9,ASSNTDRSGPYEQY
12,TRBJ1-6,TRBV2,ASSRTLTNSPLH
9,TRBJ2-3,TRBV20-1,SALAADTQY
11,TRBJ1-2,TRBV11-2,ASSSDSNYGYT
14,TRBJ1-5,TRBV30,AWSTVGGISNQPQH
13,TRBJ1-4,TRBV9,ASSAPGQGNEKLF
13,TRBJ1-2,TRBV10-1,ASKRDRDLSYGYT
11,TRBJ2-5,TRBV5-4,ASSWDRQETQY
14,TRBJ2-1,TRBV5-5,ASSTDSGTVVNEQF
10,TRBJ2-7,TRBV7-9,ASSSDGHEQY
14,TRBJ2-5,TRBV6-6,ASSPKGGANRETQY
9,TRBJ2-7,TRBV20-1,SASSSYEQY
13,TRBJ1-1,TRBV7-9,ASSSSLEDRFGAF
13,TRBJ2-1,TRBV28,ASSSIGTSYNEQF
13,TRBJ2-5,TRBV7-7,ASSYTGTGGETQY
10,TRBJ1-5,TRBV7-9,ASSEQGQPQH
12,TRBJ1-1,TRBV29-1,SVEGPGTNTEAF
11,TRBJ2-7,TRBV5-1,ASSASEAYEQY
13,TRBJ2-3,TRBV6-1,ASSELGRTTDTQY
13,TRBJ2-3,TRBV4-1,ASSQAGGSTDTQY
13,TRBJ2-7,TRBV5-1,ASRPLAGGPYEQY
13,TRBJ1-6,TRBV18,ASSPSSDYNSPLH